This T cell receptor (beta chain) derives from a study of glioma-infiltrating T cells after dendritic cell vaccination. Germline-derived CDR1 and CDR2 are MNHEY and SVGAGI. The CDR3 runs 15 residues. J was trimmed by 4 bases and V by 2 bases; bases with no gene match: 6. This clone has more than one count but fewer than ten. The same CDR3 can be traced to other DNA sequences in this sample. Specified time point: after dendritic cell vaccination, including at tumor progression/relapse. This table comes from immunoSEQ multiplex PCR, and its TCRdb copy is limited to in-frame clones, with some not included. The sample consists of 80,000 to 95,000 clones, less than 85% of them appearing once.

V is TRBV6-5 and J is TRBJ2-5; 8 bases fit TRBD2. The clonotype originates from a human donor with glioblastoma. Specimen: blood, collected after dendritic cell vaccination. This chain's CDR3 is CASSYGTSRAETQYF. In DNA, the CDR3 is TGTGCCAGCAGTTACGGGACTAGTCGGGCAGAGACCCAGTACTTC.